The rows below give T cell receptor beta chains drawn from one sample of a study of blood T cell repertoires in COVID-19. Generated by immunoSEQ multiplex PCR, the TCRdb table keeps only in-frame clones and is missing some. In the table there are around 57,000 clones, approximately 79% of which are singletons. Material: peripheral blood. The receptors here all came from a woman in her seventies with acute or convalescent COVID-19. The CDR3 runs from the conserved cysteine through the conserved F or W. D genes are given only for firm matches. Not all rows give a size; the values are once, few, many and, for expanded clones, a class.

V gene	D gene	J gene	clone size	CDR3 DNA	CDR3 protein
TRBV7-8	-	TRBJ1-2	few	TGTGCCAGCAGCTTAGCTGGTTCCAGGTCGTCCCCTTATGGCTACACCTTC	CASSLAGSRSSPYGYTF
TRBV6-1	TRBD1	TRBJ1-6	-	TGTGCCAGCATCAGGGACAGGGATTCACCCCTCCACTTT	CASIRDRDSPLHF
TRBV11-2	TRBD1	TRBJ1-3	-	TGTGCCAGCAGCTTGGGACAGCGTTCTGGGGGCGGAAACACCATATATTTT	CASSLGQRSGGGNTIYF
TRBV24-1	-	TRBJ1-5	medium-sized	TGTGCCACCAGAACGGAGAACAATCAGCCCCAGCATTTT	CATRTENNQPQHF
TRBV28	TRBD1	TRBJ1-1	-	TGTGCCAGCAGTTACCCCGGGACAGGGACAGCTTTCTTT	CASSYPGTGTAFF
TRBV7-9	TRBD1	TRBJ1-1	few	TGTGCCAGCAGCTCGACAGGGAGCACTGAAGCTTTCTTT	CASSSTGSTEAFF
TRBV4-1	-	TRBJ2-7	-	TGCGCCAGCAGCCAAGTCATAGTCCGGGCAGGGAGGTTCTACGAGCAGTACTTC	CASSQVIVRAGRFYEQYF
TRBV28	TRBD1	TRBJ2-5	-	TGTGCCAGCACCCGACAGGGGACGCGGGAGACCCAGTACTTC	CASTRQGTRETQYF
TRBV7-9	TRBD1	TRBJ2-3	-	TGTGCCAGCAGCTCCTTACAGGGGGTAGATACGCAGTATTTT	CASSSLQGVDTQYF
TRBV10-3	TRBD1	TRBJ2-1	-	TGTGCCATCAGTGAAAGGGGAACAGGGGGCGCGGCGAATGAGCAGTTCTTC	CAISERGTGGAANEQFF
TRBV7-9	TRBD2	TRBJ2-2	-	TGTGCCAGCAGCCGCCTGGGAGGGGCTGAAGAGCTGTTTTTT	CASSRLGGAEELFF
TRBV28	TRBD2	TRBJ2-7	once	TGTGCCAGCAGGACTAGCGGGGGCTACGAGCAGTACTTC	CASRTSGGYEQYF
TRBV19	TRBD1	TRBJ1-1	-	TGTGCCAGTAAGGCCGAGCAGGGGGCATCAGCTTTCTTT	CASKAEQGASAFF
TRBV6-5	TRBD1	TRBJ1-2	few	TGTGCCAGCAGTTACAGAGGGACAGGTGGTGCTAGTGGCTACACCTTC	CASSYRGTGGASGYTF
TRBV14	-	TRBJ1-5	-	TGTGCCAGCAGCCAGGTTGAGGGATCTGGCAATCAGCCCCAGCATTTT	CASSQVEGSGNQPQHF
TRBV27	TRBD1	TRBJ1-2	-	TGTGCCAGCAGTTTATCGGGGACAGGGGGATCCCTTGGCTACACCTTC	CASSLSGTGGSLGYTF
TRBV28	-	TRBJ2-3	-	TGTGCCAGCCGTTGGGGGCTAGGAGATACGCAGTATTTT	CASRWGLGDTQYF
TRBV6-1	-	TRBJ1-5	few	TGTGCCAGCAGTGATTCGGGGGGCGGTCAGCCCCAGCATTTT	CASSDSGGGQPQHF
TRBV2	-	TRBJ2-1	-	TGTGCCAGCAGTGTCGGCAGGGCATACGAGCAGTTCTTC	CASSVGRAYEQFF
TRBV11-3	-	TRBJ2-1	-	TGTGCCAGCAGCCCGGCGACTAACCGGGAGACGGTGCAGTTCTTC	CASSPATNRETVQFF
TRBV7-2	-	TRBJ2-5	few	TGTGCCAGCAGCCTCTATGTAGCAGCGGGCGGGGAGACCCAGTACTTC	CASSLYVAAGGETQYF
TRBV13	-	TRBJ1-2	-	TGTGCCAGCAGCTCCAAAGGACAGTACTACTATGGCTACACCTTC	CASSSKGQYYYGYTF
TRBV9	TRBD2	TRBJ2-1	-	TGTGCCAGCAGCGTTAGCGGGGGGGCCCCAGATGAGCAGTTCTTC	CASSVSGGAPDEQFF
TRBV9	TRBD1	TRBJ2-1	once	TGTGCCAGCAGCGGACAGGGTCTTTACAATGAGCAGTTCTTC	CASSGQGLYNEQFF
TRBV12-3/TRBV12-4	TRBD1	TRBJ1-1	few	TGTGCCAGCAGGAAGACAGGGGACACTGAAGCTTTCTTT	CASRKTGDTEAFF
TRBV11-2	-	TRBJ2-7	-	TGTGCCAGCAACAAAGCGGGGGACAGTGACTACGAGCAGTACTTC	CASNKAGDSDYEQYF
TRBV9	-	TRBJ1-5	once	TGTGCCAGCAGCGTAGGACAGGAGGTTCAGCCCCAGCATTTT	CASSVGQEVQPQHF
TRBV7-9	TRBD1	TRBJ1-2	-	TGTGCCAGCAGCTTTTACGGGACAGGGCCAGACTCCTATGGCTACACCTTC	CASSFYGTGPDSYGYTF
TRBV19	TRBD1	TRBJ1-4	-	TGTGCCAGTACCCCTTCGGGACAGGGTCGCGAAAAACTGTTTTTT	CASTPSGQGREKLFF
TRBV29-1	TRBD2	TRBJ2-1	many	TGCAGCGTTCGACTAGCGGGGGGGCTTAATGAGCAGTTCTTC	CSVRLAGGLNEQFF
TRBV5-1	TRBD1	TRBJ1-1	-	TGCGCCAGCAGGACAGGGCTCACTGAAGCTTTCTTT	CASRTGLTEAFF
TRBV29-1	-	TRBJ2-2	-	TGCAGCGTTGCCGGGGAACCCACCGGGGAGCTGTTTTTT	CSVAGEPTGELFF
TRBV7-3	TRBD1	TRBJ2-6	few	TGTGCCAGCAGCTTGGGGGACAGGGGGAATGGGGCCAACGTCCTGACTTTC	CASSLGDRGNGANVLTF
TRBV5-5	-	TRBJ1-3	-	TGTGCCAGCAGCTTGGTTGGGGGGACTGGAAACACCATATATTTT	CASSLVGGTGNTIYF
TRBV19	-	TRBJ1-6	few	TGTGCCAGTAGTGCTGACAGTGCACTTTATGAAAATTCACCCCTCCACTTT	CASSADSALYENSPLHF
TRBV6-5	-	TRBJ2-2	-	TGTGCCAGCAGCCTTCTTGACAGGACCGGGGAGCTGTTTTTT	CASSLLDRTGELFF
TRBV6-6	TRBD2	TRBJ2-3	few	TGTGCCAGCAGTCCCGGCGGGGGGGCTGGTCGGAATACGCAGTATTTT	CASSPGGGAGRNTQYF
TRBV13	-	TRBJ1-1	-	TGTGCCAGCAGTCCTGGCGGGGGTGGAAACACTGAAGCTTTCTTT	CASSPGGGGNTEAFF
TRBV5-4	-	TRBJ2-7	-	TGTGCCAGCAGCAGGGACATATCCTACGAGCAGTACTTC	CASSRDISYEQYF
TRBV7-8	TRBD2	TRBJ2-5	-	TGTGCCAGCAGCCTGCCGGGTCGGGGGGGCCCGGAGACCCAGTACTTC	CASSLPGRGGPETQYF
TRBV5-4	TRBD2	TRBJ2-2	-	TGTGCCAGCAGCCCCGGGACTAGCGGGGGGAAAAACACCGGGGAGCTGTTTTTT	CASSPGTSGGKNTGELFF
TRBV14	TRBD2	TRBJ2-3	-	TGTGCCAGCAGCCAATGGGCGGGGGGATCCACAGATACGCAGTATTTT	CASSQWAGGSTDTQYF
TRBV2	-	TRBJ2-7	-	TGTGCCAGCACGATTGAGGCTAGCTTGAATTACGAGCAGTACTTC	CASTIEASLNYEQYF
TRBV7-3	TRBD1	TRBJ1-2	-	TGTGCCAGCAGCCCCGGGACAGGGGGACACTATGGCTACACCTTC	CASSPGTGGHYGYTF
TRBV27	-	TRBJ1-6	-	TGTGCCAGCAGTTGGGGGGGAGATAATTCACCCCTCCACTTT	CASSWGGDNSPLHF
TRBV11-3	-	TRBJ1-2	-	TGTGCCAGCAGCTTAGATGAAAGGGAGAGGCTATACTTC	CASSLDERERLYF
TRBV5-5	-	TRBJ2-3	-	TGTGCCAGCAGCTTTTATCCTAGCGAGAGCACAGATACGCAGTATTTT	CASSFYPSESTDTQYF
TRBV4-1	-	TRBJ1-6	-	TGCGCCAGCAGCCAAGGGCAGTATAATTCACCCCTCCACTTT	CASSQGQYNSPLHF
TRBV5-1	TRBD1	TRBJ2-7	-	TGCGCCAGCAGCCCTGGACCGGGACAGGGAATCGAGCAGTACTTC	CASSPGPGQGIEQYF
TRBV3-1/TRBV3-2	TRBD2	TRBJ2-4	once	TGTGCCAGCAGCCACCTAACTAGCGGGGGCGTTAGGATAAACTTC	CASSHLTSGGVRINF
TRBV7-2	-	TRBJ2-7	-	TGTGCCAGCAGCTTAGTGGGGACTCCGGAGCAGTACTTC	CASSLVGTPEQYF
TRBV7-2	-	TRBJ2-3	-	TGTGCCAGCCTCCTGGGGGCTACGCAGTATTTT	CASLLGATQYF
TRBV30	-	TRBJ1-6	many	TGTGCCTGGAGTGTACGTCAAGCAGGGGCCTTCTATAATTCACCCCTCCACTTT	CAWSVRQAGAFYNSPLHF
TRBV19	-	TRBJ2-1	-	TGTGCCAGTAGCACTAGACTAGTCCCGACGTCCTACAATGAGCAGTTCTTC	CASSTRLVPTSYNEQFF
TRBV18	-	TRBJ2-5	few	TGTGCCAGCTCACCACCCCGGGGATCGACGGGAGAGACCCAGTACTTC	CASSPPRGSTGETQYF